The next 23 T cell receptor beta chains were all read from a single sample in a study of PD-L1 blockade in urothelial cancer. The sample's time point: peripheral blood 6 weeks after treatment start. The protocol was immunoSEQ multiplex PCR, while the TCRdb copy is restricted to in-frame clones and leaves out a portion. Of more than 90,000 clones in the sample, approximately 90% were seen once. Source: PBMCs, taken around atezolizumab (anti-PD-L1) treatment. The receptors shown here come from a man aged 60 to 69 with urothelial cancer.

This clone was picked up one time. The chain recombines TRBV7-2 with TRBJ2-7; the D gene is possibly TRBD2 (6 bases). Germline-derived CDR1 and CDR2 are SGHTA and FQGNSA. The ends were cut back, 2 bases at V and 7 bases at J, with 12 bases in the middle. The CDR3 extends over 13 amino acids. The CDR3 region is CASSLNRGLEQYF. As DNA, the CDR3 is TGTGCCAGCAGCTTAAATCGGGGACTGGAGCAGTACTTC.

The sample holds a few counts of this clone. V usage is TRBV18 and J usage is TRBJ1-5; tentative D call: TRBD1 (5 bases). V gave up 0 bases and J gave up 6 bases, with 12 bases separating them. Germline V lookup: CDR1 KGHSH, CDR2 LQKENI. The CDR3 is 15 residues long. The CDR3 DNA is TGTGCCAGCTCACCACCGTCCAGGGTTAGTCAGCCCCAGCATTTT. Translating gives CASSPPSRVSQPQHF.

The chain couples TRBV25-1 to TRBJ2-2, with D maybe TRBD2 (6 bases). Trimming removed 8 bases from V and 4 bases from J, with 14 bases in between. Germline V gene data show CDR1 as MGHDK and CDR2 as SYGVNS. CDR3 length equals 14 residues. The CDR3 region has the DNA TGTGCCAGCCGCGGGAAGGGAAGCACCGGGGAGCTGTTTTTT. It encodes CASRGKGSTGELFF.

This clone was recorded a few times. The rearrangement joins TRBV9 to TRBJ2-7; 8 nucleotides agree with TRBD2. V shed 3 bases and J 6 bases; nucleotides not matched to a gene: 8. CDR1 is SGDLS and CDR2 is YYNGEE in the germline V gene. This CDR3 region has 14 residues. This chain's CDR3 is CASSEGAGVGEQYF. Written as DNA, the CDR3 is TGTGCCAGCAGCGAGGGAGCGGGAGTAGGCGAGCAGTACTTC.

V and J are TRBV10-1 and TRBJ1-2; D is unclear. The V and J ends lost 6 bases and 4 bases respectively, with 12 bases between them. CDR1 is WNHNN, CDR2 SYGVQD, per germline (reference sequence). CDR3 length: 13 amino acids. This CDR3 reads CASSPGDGYGYTF. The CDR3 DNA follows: TGCGCCAGCAGCCCCGGAGATGGCTATGGCTACACCTTC.

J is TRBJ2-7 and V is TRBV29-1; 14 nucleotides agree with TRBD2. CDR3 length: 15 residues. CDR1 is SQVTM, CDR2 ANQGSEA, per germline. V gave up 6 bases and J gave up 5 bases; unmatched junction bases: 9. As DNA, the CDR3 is TGCAGCGTGGAGCCCGGGACTAGCGGGAGTCACGAGCAGTACTTC. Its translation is CSVEPGTSGSHEQYF.

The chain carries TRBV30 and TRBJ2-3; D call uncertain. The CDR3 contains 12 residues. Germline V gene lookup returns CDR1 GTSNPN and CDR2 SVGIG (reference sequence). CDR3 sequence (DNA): TGTGCGAGCCAAGAGGGCACAGATACGCAGTATTTT. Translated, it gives CASQEGTDTQYF.

The CDR3 protein is CAWSPITGQGVNEQFF. The CDR3 region has the DNA TGTGCCTGGAGTCCAATCACGGGGCAGGGGGTCAATGAGCAGTTCTTC. V gene TRBV30 combines with J gene TRBJ2-1; 7 nucleotides match TRBD1. The CDR3 is 16 residues long. Trimming at V came to 2 bases and at J to 6 bases, leaving 13 bases not matched to a gene. Germline V CDR1 and CDR2: GTSNPN, SVGIG (reference sequence).

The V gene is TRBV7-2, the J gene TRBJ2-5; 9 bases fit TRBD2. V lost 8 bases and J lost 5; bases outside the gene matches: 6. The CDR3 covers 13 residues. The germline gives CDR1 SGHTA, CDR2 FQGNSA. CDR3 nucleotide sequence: TGTGCCAGCGCGGGAGGGCCGAGGGAGACCCAGTACTTC. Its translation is CASAGGPRETQYF.

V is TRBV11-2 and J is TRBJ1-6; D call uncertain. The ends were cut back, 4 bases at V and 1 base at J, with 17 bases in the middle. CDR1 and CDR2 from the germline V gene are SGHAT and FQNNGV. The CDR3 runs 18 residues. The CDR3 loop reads CASSSHRAGGSYNSPLHF. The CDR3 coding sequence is TGTGCCAGCAGCTCCCACCGGGCTGGAGGGTCCTATAATTCACCCCTCCACTTT.

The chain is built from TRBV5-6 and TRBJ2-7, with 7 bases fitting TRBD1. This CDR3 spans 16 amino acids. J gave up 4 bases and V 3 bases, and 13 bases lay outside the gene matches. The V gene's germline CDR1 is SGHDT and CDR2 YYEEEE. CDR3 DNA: TGTGCCAGCAGCTGGAGGACAGGCCGGGTGGGGTACGAGCAGTACTTC. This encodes CASSWRTGRVGYEQYF.

CDR3 in DNA: TGTGCCAGCCGGGGTAGCGGGAGTGTCGATGAGCAGTTCTTC. Protein product: CASRGSGSVDEQFF. The chain carries TRBV28 and TRBJ2-1, with TRBD2 matching over 9 bases. This CDR3 comprises 14 residues. Germline lookup yields CDR1 MDHEN and CDR2 SYDVKM. V lost 8 bases and J lost 8; bases outside the gene matches: 10.

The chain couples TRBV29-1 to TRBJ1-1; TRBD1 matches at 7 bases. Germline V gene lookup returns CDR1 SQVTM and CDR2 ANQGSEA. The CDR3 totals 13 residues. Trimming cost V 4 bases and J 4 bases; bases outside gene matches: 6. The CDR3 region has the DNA TGCAGCGTTGGGAGGGGGCCGGGCACTGAAGCTTTCTTT. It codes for CSVGRGPGTEAFF.

CDR3 amino acids: CASSWGQANTGELFF. CDR3 coding DNA: TGTGCCAGCAGCTGGGGACAAGCGAACACCGGGGAGCTGTTTTTT. The chain combines TRBV11-2 with TRBJ2-2, with D possibly matching TRBD1 (6 bases). The CDR3 covers 15 residues. The V end was cut by 4 bases, the J end by 0 bases, with 9 bases between. Germline-derived CDR1 and CDR2 are SGHAT and FQNNGV.

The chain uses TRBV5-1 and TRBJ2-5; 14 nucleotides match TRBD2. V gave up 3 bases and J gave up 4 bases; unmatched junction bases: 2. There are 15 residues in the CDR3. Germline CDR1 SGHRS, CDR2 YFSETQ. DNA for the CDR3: TGCGCCAGCAGCTCGGGACTAGCGGGGGTAGAGACCCAGTACTTC. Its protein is CASSSGLAGVETQYF.

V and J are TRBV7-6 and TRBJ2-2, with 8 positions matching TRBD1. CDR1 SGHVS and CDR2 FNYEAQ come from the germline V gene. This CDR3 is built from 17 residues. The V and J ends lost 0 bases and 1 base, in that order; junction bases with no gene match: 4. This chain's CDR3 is CASSLAGTGWNTGELFF. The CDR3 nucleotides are TGTGCCAGCAGCTTAGCAGGGACAGGTTGGAACACCGGGGAGCTGTTTTTT.

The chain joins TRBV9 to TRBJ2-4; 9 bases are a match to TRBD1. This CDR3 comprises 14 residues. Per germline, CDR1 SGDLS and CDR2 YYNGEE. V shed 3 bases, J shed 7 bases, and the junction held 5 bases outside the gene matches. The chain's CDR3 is CASSAPGQGNIQYF. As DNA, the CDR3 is TGTGCCAGCAGCGCTCCGGGACAGGGTAACATTCAGTACTTC.

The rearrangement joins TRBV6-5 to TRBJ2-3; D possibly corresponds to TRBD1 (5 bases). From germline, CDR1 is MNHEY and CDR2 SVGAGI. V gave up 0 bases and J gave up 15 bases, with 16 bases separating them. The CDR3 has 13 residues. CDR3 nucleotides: TGTGCCAGCAGTTACTCGCAGGGTGCCAGGGCCTATTTT. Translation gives CASSYSQGARAYF.

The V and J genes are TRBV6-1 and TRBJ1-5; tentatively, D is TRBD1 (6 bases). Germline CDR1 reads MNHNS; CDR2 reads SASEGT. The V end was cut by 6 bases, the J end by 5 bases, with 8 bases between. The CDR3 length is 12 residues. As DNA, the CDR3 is TGTGCCAGCAGAGACAGGTATCAGCCCCAGCATTTT. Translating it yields CASRDRYQPQHF.

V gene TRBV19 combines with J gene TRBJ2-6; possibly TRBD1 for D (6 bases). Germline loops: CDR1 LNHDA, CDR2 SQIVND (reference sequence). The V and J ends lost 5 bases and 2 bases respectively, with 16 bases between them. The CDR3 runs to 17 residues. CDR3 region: CASSPQGLGTGANVLTF. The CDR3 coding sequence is TGTGCCAGTAGTCCTCAGGGGCTGGGCACTGGGGCCAACGTCCTGACTTTC.

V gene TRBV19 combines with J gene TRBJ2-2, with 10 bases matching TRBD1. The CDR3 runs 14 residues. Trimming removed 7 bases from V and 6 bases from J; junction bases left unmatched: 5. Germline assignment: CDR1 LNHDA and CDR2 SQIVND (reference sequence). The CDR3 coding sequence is TGTGCCAGTAATCGACAGGGGGCGTCCGGGGAGCTGTTTTTT. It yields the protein CASNRQGASGELFF.

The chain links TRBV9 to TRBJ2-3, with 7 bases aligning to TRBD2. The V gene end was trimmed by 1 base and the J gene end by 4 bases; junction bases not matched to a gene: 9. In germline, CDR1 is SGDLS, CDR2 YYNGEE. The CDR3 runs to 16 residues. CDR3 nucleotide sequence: TGTGCCAGCAGCGTATTGGGGGGGTCGGGTTCAGATACGCAGTATTTT. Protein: CASSVLGGSGSDTQYF.

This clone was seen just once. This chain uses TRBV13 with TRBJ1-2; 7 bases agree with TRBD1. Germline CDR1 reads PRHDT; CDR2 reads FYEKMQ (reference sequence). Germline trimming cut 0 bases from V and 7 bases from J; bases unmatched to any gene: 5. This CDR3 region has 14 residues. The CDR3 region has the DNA TGTGCCAGCAGCTTAGGCGAGGGGGCAGGTGGCTACACCTTC. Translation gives CASSLGEGAGGYTF.